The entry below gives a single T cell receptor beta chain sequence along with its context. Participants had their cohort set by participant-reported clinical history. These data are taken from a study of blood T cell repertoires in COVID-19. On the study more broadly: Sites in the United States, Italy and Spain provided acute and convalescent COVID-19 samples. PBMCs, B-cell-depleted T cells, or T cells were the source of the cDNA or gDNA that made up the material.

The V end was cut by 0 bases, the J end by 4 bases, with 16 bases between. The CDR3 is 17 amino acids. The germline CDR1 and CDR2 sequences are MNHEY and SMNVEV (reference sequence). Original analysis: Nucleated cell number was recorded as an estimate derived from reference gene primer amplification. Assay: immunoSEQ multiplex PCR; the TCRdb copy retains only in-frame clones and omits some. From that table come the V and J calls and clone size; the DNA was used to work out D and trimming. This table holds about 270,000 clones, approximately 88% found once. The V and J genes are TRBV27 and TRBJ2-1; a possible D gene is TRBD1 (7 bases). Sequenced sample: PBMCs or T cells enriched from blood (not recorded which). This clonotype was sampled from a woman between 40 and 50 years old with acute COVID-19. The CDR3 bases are TGTGCCAGCAGTTTATCTCCCTTCAGGGGGGATTACAATGAGCAGTTCTTC. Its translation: CASSLSPFRGDYNEQFF.